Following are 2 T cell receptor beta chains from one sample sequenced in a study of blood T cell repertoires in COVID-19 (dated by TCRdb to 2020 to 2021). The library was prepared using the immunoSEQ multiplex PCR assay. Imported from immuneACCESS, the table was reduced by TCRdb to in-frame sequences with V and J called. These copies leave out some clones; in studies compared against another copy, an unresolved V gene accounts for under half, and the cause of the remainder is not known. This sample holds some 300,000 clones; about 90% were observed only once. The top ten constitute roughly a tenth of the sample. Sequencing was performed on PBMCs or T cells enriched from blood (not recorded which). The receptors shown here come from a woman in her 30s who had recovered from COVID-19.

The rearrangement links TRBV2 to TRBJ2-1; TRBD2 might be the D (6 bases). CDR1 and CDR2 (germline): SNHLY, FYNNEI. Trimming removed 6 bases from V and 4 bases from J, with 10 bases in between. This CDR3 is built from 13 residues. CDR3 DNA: TGTGCCAGCAGCGACGGGAGATACAATGAGCAGTTCTTC. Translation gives CASSDGRYNEQFF.

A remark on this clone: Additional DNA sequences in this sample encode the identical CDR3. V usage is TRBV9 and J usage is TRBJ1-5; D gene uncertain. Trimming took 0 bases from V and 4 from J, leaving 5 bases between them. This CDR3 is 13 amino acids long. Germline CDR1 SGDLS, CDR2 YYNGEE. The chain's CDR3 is CASSVGQNQPQHF. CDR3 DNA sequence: TGTGCCAGCAGCGTAGGGCAGAATCAGCCCCAGCATTTT. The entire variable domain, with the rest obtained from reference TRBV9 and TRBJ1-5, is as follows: DSGVTQTPKHLITATGQRVTLRCSPRSGDLSVYWYQQSLDQGLQFLIQYYNGEERAKGNILERFSAQQFPDLHSELNLSSLELGDSALYFCASSVGQNQPQHFGDGTRLSIL.